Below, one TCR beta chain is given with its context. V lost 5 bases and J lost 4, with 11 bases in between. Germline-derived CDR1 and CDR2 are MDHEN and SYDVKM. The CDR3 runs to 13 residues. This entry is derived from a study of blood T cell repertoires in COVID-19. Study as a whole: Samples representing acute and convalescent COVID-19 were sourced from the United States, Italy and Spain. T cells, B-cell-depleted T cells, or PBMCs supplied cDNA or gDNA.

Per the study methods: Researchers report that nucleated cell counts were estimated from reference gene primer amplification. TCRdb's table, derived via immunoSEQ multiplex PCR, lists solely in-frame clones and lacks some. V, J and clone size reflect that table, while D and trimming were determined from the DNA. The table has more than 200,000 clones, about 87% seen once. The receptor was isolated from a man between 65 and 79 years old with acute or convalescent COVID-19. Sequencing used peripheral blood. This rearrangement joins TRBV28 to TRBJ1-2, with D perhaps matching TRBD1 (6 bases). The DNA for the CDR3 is TGTGCCAGCAGTCCCCGGGACATCTATGGCTACACCTTC. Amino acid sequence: CASSPRDIYGYTF.